This T cell receptor (beta chain) originates from a study of T cell repertoires in cytomegalovirus infection. About the study: Both a matching HLA type and CMV infection were indicated by public TCR beta signatures. Regarding the study as a whole: Using cumulative public TCR beta family frequency, the authors identified those who carried CMV together with the relevant HLA.

The CDR3 covers 11 residues. V was clipped by 6 bases and J by 10 bases, with 12 bases between them. Germline assignment: CDR1 SNHLY and CDR2 FYNNEI. At least ten counts were recorded for this clonotype. What it recognizes is unknown. TCRdb re-called the reads through MiXCR, storing one row per CDR3 protein. Of around 120,000 distinct CDR3 sequences in the sample, less than 9.5% were seen once. The V gene is TRBV2, the J gene TRBJ1-1; no definite D call. The source is a human donor in good health (CMV status not recorded). Some clones in this sample may be carry-over from other donors' samples. The sequenced sample was PBMCs. The CDR3 reads CASRGSDRAFF. Here the CDR3 DNA reads TGTGCCAGCAGGGGATCCGATCGAGCTTTCTTT.